This T cell receptor (beta chain) was captured by sequencing in a study of T cell responses to AZD1222 COVID-19 vaccine. Notes on the study in general: A rise in Spike-specific TCR breadth and depth followed two AZD1222 doses.

This CDR3 region has 15 residues. From germline, CDR1 is SGHRS and CDR2 YFSETQ. Trimming pared 5 bases from V and 6 bases from J, leaving 18 bases between. As for this clone: Its target is unknown.

Libraries were prepared by immunoSEQ multiplex PCR; TCRdb keeps only in-frame clonotypes and omits some of them. This sample has nearly 95,000 clones; approximately 92% occur once, and the top ten carry under 3%. Second doses were pooled across both intervals (about 4 or about 12 weeks). The V gene is TRBV5-1, the J gene TRBJ1-3, with D possibly TRBD1 on 5 matching bases. This specimen consisted of peripheral blood, obtained 28 days after the second AZD1222 dose. This TCR was sampled from an adult who received the AZD1222 COVID-19 vaccine. The CDR3 spells CASRSGRGLSNTIYF. The CDR3 bases are TGCGCCAGCAGAAGTGGACGGGGGTTGTCAAACACCATATATTTT.